This T cell receptor beta chain was retrieved from a study of early T cells in non-severe SARS-CoV-2 infection. Background on the study: Chains stayed unpaired after sequencing of bulk RNA from unsorted whole blood. Findings and caveats of the study: Lookups in VDJdb leaned toward anti-spike CD8 responses and missed private and CD4 specificities.

The TCR library protocol attached unique molecular identifiers to the individual cDNA molecules. MiXCR, run by TCRdb on the 5' RACE reads, gives a single entry per CDR3 protein. The profile shows 25,000 to 35,000 distinct CDR3 sequences, 6% to 7% of them singletons. Many counts were recorded for this clonotype. The antigen is not known. The CDR3 has 17 amino acids. Germline V lookup: CDR1 MDHEN, CDR2 SYDVKM. V trimming: 0 bases; J trimming: 6 bases; junction bases outside the gene matches: 4. The origin of this receptor is an adult who was a healthcare worker with PCR-confirmed SARS-CoV-2 infection or an uninfected control (not recorded which). Sequencing was done on a sample of whole blood. This chain joins TRBV28 and TRBJ2-2; TRBD2 agrees at 13 bases. CDR3 sequence reads: CASSLWRLAGGPGELFF. The DNA of the CDR3 is TGTGCCAGCAGTTTATGGCGACTAGCGGGAGGCCCCGGGGAGCTGTTTTTT.